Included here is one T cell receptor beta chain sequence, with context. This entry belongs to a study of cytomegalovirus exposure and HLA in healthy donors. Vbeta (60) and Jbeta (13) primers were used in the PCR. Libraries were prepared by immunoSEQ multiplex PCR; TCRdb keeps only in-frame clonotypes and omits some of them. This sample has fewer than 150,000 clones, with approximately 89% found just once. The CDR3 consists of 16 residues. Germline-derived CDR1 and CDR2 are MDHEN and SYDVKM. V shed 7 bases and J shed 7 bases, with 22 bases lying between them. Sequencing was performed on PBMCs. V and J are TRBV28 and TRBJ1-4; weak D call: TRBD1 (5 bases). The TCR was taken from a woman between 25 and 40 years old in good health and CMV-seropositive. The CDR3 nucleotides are TGTGCCAGCACCTCCCCAGTCCTCCAAGGGGTTGAAAAACTGTTTTTT. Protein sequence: CASTSPVLQGVEKLFF. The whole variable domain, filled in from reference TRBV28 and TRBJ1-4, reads DVKVTQSSRYLVKRTGEKVFLECVQDMDHENMFWYRQDPGLGLRLIYFSYDVKMKEKGDIPEGYSVSREKKERFSLILESASTNQTSMYLCASTSPVLQGVEKLFFGSGTQLSVL.